This TCR beta chain originates from a study of shared clonotypes between healthy human individuals. The method was immunoSEQ multiplex PCR; TCRdb's version includes in-frame clones alone and lacks a portion of them. The profile shows 2,500,000 or so clones, 85% to 95% of them singletons. The sequenced sample consisted of naive CD4+ T cells from PBMCs. Subset defined: CD45RA+ positively selected. This receptor was taken from a young man in good health. Some clones in this sample may be carry-over from other donors' samples.

As DNA, the CDR3 is TGTGCCAGCAGCCGTTACAGATACAATGAGCAGTTCTTC. Encoded protein: CASSRYRYNEQFF. The J gene is TRBJ2-1, the V gene TRBV5-6; D is undetermined. This CDR3 has 13 residues. CDR1 and CDR2 (germline): SGHDT, YYEEEE. Trimming left V 4 bases short and J 4 bases short, with 9 bases between.